This T cell receptor (beta chain) was recovered during a study of cytomegalovirus exposure and HLA in healthy donors. Broader study findings: In a later analysis, HLA-associated beta chains showed higher expansion and lower generation probabilities than comparable chains. DRB1 showed the most TCR associations and HLA-C the fewest in a later analysis, as rates varied by HLA locus. Earlier analysis yielded a pattern in which most TCR beta V segments were productive about 87% or about 30% of the time.

PCR primers comprised 60 Vbeta and 13 Jbeta primers. Per the authors' pipeline: It was a later analysis that counted 79 million or so unique TCR beta chains, of which some 9.9 million were shared. Data came from immunoSEQ multiplex PCR; TCRdb stores just in-frame clones and leaves some out. The V and J calls and clone size are taken from that table; D and trimming were inferred from the DNA. This sample has approximately 140,000 clones; over 75% occur once, and the top ten carry under 2%. Concerning this clone itself: Its cognate antigen is unknown.

V gave up 1 base and J gave up 1 base; unmatched junction bases: 7. The CDR3 length is 17 residues. Germline loops: CDR1 SGHVS, CDR2 FQNEAQ. The chain carries TRBV7-8 and TRBJ1-1, with 9 bases lining up with TRBD1. The specimen sequenced was PBMCs. The receptor's source is a boy aged 5-17 years in good health and CMV-seronegative. The CDR3 here is CASSLGGTGWGNTEAFF. The CDR3 nucleotides are TGTGCCAGCAGCTTAGGGGGGACAGGGTGGGGGAACACTGAAGCTTTCTTT.